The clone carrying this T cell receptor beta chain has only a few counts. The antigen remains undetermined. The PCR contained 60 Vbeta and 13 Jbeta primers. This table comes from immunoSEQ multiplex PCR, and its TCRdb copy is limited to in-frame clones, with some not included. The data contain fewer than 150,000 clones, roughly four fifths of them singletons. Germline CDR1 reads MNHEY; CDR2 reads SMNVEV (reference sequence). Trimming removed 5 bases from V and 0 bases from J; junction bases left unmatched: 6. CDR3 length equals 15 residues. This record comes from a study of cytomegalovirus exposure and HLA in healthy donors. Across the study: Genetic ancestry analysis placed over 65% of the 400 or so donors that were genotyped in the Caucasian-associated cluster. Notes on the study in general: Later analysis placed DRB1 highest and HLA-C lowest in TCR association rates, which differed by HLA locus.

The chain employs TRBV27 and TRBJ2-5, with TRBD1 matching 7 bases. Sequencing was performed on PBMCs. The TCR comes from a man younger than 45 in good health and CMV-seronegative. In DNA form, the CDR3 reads TGTGCCAGCAGTCCCGGGGACAGCCACCAAGAGACCCAGTACTTC. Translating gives CASSPGDSHQETQYF.